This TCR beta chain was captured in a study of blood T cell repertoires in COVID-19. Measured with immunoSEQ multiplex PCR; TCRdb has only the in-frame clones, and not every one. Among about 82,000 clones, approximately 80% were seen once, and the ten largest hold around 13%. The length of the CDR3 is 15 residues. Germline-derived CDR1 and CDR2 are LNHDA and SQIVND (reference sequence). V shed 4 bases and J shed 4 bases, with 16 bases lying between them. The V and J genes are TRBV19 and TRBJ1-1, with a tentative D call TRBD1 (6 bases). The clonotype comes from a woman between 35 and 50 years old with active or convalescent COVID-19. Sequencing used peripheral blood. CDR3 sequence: CASSTLAGGPTEAFF. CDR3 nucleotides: TGTGCCAGTAGTACCCTTGCGGGGGGCCCCACTGAAGCTTTCTTT.